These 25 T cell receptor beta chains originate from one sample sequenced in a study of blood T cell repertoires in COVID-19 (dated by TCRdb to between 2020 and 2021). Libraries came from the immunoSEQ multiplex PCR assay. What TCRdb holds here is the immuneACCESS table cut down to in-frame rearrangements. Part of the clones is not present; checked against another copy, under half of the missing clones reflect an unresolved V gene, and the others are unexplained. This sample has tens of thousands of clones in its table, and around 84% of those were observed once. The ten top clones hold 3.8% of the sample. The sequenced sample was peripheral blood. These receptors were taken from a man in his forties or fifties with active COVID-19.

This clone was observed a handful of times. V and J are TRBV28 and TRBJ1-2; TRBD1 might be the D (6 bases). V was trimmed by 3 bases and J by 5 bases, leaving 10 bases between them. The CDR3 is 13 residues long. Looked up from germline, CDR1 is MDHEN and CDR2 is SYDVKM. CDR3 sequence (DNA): TGTGCCAGCAGTTTCTACAGGGAGTATGGCTACACCTTC. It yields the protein CASSFYREYGYTF.

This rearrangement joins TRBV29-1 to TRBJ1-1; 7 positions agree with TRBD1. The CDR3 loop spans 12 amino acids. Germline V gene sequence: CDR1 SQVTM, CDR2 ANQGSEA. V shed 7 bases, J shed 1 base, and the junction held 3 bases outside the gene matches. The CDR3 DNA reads TGCAGCGGGGACAGCCCGAACACTGAAGCTTTCTTT. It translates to CSGDSPNTEAFF.

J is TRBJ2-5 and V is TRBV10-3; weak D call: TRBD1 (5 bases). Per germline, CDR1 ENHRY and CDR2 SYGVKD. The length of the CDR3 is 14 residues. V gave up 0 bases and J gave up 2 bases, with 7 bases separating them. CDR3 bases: TGTGCCATCAGTGAGTCGAACAGGCAAGAGACCCAGTACTTC. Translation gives CAISESNRQETQYF.

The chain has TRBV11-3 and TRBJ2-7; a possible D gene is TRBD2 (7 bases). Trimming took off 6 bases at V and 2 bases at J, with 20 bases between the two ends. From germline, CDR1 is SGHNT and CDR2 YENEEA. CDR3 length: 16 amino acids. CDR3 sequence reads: CASRLIRGAQAYEQYF. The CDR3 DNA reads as TGTGCCAGCAGACTAATCCGGGGGGCCCAGGCCTACGAGCAGTACTTC.

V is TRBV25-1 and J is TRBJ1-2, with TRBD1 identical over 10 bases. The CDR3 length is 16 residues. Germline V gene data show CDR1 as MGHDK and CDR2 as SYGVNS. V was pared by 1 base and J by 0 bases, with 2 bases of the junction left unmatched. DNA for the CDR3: TGTGCCAGCAGTGAATGGGGGACAGGGGCTAACTATGGCTACACCTTC. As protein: CASSEWGTGANYGYTF.

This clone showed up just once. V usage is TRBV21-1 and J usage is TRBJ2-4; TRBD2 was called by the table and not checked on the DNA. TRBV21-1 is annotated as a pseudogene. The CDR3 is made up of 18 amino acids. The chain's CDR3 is CASSILAGGRVGKNIQYF. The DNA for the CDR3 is TGTGCCAGCAGCATTCTAGCGGGGGGGCGAGTTGGCAAAAACATTCAGTACTTC.

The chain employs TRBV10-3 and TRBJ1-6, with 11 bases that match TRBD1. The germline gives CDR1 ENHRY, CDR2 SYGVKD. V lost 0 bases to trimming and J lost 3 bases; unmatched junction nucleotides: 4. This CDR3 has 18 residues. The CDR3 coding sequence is TGTGCCATCAGTGAGTCTTATGGGACAGGGGGCTATAATTCACCCCTCCACTTT. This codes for CAISESYGTGGYNSPLHF.

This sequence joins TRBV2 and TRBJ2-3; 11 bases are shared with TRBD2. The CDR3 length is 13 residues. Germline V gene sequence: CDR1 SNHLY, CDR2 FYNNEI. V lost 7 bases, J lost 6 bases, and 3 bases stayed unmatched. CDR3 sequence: CASTRTSGDTQYF. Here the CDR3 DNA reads TGTGCCAGCACACGGACTAGCGGGGATACGCAGTATTTT.

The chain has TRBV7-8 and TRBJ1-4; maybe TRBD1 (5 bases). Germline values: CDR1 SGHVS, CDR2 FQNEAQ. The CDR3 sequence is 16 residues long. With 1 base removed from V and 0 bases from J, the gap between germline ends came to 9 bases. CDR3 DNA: TGTGCCAGCAGCTTAGAATGGACAACAACTAATGAAAAACTGTTTTTT. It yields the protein CASSLEWTTTNEKLFF.

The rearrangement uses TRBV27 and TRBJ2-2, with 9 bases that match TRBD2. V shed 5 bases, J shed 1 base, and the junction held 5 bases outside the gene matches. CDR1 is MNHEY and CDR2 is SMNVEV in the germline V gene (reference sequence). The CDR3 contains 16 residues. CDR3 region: CASSSPAGGNTGELFF. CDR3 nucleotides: TGTGCCAGCAGTAGCCCAGCGGGGGGGAACACCGGGGAGCTGTTTTTT.

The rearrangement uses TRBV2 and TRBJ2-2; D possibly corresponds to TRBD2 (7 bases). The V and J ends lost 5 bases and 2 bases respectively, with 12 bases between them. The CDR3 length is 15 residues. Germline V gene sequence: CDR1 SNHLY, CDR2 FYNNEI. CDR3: CASSSGGGNTGELFF. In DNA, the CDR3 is TGTGCCAGCAGTTCGGGGGGCGGAAACACCGGGGAGCTGTTTTTT.

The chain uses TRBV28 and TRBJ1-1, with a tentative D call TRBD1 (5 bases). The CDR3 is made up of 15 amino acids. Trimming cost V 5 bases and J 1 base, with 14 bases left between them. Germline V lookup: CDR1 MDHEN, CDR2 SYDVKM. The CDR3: CASSPRGGGNTEAFF. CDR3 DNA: TGTGCCAGCAGTCCACGGGGGGGTGGGAACACTGAAGCTTTCTTT.

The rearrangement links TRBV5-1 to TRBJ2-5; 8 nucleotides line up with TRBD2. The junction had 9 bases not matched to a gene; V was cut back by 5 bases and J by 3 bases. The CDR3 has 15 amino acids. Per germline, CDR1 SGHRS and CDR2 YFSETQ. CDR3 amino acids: CASSLGGRGEETQYF. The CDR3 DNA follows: TGCGCCAGCAGTCTCGGTGGGCGGGGGGAAGAGACCCAGTACTTC. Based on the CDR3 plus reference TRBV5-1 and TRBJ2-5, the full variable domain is KAGVTQTPRYLIKTRGQQVTLSCSPISGHRSVSWYQQTPGQGLQFLFEYFSETQRNKGNFPGRFSGRQFSNSRSEMNVSTLELGDSALYLCASSLGGRGEETQYFGPGTRLLVL.

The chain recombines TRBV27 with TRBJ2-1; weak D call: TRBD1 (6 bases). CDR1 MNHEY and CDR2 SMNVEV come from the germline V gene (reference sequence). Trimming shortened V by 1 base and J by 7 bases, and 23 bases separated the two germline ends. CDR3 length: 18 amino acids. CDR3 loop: CASSLLGVGQGSRNEQFF. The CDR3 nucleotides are TGTGCCAGCAGTTTATTAGGGGTGGGGCAGGGGAGTCGGAATGAGCAGTTCTTC.

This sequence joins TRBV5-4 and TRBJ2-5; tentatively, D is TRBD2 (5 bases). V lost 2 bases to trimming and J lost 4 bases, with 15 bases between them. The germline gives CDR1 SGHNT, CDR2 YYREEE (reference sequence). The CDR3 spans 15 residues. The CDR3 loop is CASSFKTTRGETQYF. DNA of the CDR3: TGTGCCAGCAGCTTCAAGACAACCCGGGGAGAGACCCAGTACTTC.

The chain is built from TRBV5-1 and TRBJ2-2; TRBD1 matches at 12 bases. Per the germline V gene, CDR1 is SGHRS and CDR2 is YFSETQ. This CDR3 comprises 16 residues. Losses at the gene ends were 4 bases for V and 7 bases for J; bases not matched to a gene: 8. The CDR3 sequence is CASSKGTGGSLGELFF. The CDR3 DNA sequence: TGCGCCAGCAGCAAGGGGACAGGGGGCTCCCTCGGGGAGCTGTTTTTT.

Written as DNA, the CDR3 is TGTGCCAGCAGTGAATCGACTAGCGGGGGTTTTGAGACCCAGTACTTC. Translating it yields CASSESTSGGFETQYF. The V call is TRBV6-1, the J call TRBJ2-5, with 12 bases lining up with TRBD2. With V trimmed by 2 bases and J by 5 bases, 6 bases remained unmatched. The CDR3 totals 16 residues. The germline V gene encodes CDR1 MNHNS and CDR2 SASEGT.

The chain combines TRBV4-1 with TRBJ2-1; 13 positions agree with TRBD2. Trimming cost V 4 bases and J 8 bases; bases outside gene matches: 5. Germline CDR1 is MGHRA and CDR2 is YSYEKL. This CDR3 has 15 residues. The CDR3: CASSPLAGGPDEQFF. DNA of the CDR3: TGCGCCAGCAGCCCACTAGCGGGGGGGCCGGATGAGCAGTTCTTC.

CDR3 amino acids: CASSVEPLDRPRVAWGTEAFF. DNA for the CDR3: TGTGCCAGCAGCGTAGAGCCCCTCGACAGGCCGAGGGTGGCATGGGGCACTGAAGCTTTCTTT. This chain joins TRBV9 and TRBJ1-1; weak D call: TRBD1 (6 bases). The germline V gene encodes CDR1 SGDLS and CDR2 YYNGEE. Trimming pared 0 bases from V and 4 bases from J, leaving 31 bases between. CDR3 size: 21 residues.

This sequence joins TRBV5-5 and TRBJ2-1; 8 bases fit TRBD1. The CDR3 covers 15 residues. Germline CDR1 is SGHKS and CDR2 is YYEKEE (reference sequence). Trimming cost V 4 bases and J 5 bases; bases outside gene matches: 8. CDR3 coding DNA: TGTGCCAGCAGCGGTCTGACAGGGGCCAACAATGAGCAGTTCTTC. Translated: CASSGLTGANNEQFF. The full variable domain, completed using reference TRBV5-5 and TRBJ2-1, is DAGVTQSPTHLIKTRGQQVTLRCSPISGHKSVSWYQQVLGQGPQFIFQYYEKEERGRGNFPDRFSARQFPNYSSELNVNALLLGDSALYLCASSGLTGANNEQFFGPGTRLTVL.

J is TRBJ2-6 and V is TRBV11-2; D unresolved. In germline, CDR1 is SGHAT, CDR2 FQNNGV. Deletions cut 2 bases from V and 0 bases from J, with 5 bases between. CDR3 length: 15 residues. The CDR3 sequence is CASSLSVSGANVLTF. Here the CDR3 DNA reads TGTGCCAGCAGCTTATCGGTCTCTGGGGCCAACGTCCTGACTTTC.

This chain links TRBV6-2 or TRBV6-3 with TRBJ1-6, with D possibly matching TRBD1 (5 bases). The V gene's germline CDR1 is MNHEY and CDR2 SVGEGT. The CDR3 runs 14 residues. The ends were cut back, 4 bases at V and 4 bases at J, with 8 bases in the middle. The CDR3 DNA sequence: TGTGCCAGCAGTTCCAGACAGTATAATTCACCCCTCCACTTT. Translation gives CASSSRQYNSPLHF.

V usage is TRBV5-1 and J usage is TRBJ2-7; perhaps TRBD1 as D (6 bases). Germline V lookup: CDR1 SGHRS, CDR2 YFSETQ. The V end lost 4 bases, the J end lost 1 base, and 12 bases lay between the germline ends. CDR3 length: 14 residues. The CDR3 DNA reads TGCGCCAGCAGCCCTGGACAGAATTCCTACGAGCAGTACTTC. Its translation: CASSPGQNSYEQYF.

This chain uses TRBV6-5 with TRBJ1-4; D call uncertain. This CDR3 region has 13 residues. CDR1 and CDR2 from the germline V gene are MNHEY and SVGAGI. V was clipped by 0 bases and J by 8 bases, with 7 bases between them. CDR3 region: CASSYSYREKLFF. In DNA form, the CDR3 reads TGTGCCAGCAGTTACTCGTACCGGGAAAAACTGTTTTTT.

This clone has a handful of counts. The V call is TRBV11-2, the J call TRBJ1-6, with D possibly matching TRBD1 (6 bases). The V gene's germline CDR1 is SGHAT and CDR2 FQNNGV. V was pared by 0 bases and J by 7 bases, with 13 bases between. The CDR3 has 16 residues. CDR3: CASSLEGGRANSPLHF. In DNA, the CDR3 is TGTGCCAGCAGCTTAGAAGGGGGAAGGGCGAATTCACCCCTCCACTTT.